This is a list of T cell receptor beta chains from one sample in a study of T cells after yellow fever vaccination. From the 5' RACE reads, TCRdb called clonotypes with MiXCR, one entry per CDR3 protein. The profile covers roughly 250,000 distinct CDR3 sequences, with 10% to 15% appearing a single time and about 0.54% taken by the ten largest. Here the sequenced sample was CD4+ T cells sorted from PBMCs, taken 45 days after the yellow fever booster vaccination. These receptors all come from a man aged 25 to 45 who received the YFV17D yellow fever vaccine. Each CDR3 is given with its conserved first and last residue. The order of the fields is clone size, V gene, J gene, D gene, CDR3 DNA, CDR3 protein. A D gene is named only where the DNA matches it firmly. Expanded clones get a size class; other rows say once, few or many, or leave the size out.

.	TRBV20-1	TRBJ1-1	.	TGCAGTGCTAGAGTAGTACAGGGTATCGCTGAAGCTTTCTTT	CSARVVQGIAEAFF
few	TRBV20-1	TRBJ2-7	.	TGCAGTGCCCCTTTCGGGCCTAAATACGAGCAGTACTTC	CSAPFGPKYEQYF
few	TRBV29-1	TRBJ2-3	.	TGCAGCGTTCCAAGGGAGGCACGAACTAGCACAGATACGCAGTATTTT	CSVPREARTSTDTQYF
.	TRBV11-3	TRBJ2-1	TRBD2	TGTGCCAGCAGCTTAGACGGCGGGAGGTACCACAATGAGCAGTTCTTC	CASSLDGGRYHNEQFF
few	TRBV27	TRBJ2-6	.	TGTGCCAGCAGTTTATTAAGGGGACCCTCTGGGGCCAACGTCCTGACTTTC	CASSLLRGPSGANVLTF
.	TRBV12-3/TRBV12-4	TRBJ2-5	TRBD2	TGTGCCAGCAGTTCCCGACATAGCGGGGAGACCCAGTACTTC	CASSSRHSGETQYF
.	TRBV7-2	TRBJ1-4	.	TGTGCCAGCAGCCTAAGAAGTCGAGCAACTAATGAAAAACTGTTTTTT	CASSLRSRATNEKLFF
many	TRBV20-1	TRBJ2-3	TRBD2	TGCAGTGCTAGCCCTAGCGGGAGAATCACAGATACGCAGTATTTT	CSASPSGRITDTQYF
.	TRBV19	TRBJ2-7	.	TGTGCCAGTAGTATTCGCCCTCCCCCACACTCCTACGAGCAGTACTTC	CASSIRPPPHSYEQYF
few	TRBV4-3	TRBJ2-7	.	TGCGCCAGCAGCCAAGCCCTAACTAGCTTCTACGAGCAGTACTTC	CASSQALTSFYEQYF
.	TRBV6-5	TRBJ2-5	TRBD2	TGTGCCAGCAGTTACTTTCCTAGCGGGAGGGCCGGTGAGACCCAGTACTTC	CASSYFPSGRAGETQYF